Following are 24 T cell receptor beta chains from one sample sequenced in a study of T-cell reconstitution after alpha-beta-depleted transplantation in children (dated by TCRdb to 2016 to 2018). Preparation of the library involved PCR. Sequencing took place on an Illumina HiSeq 2500. Molecular barcoding was employed in the preparation of TCR libraries, with unique molecular identifiers being used to normalize TCRbeta repertoire quantification. Using fastp trimming at Q25 and MiXCR clonotype assembly, TCRdb reanalyzed the public sequencing data and kept in-frame beta chains. Records with the same CDR3 protein are collapsed into one entry carrying the most frequent genes and DNA. Within this sample are approximately 350,000 distinct CDR3 sequences, with approximately 12% of them counted one time only. The ten largest clonotypes hold about 3.9% of the sample. The source was PBMCs, collected from the stem cell graft. These receptors came from a human donor who donated a stem cell graft to a child with Fanconi anemia.

CDR3 loop: CASSLGTRVVAFF. The DNA of the CDR3 is TGTGCCAGCAGCTTAGGGACGAGGGTTGTCGCTTTCTTT. The chain employs TRBV7-9 and TRBJ1-1, with unresolved D. Germline V CDR1 and CDR2: SEHNR, FQNEAQ (reference sequence). CDR3 size: 13 residues. V was trimmed by 1 base and J by 11 bases, leaving 14 bases between them. The full variable domain, in which reference TRBV7-9 and TRBJ1-1 provide the parts outside the CDR3, is DTGVSQNPRHKITKRGQNVTFRCDPISEHNRLYWYRQTLGQGPEFLTYFQNEAQLEKSRLLSDRFSAERPKGSFSTLEIQRTEQGDSAMYLCASSLGTRVVAFFGQGTRLTVV.

The chain has TRBV6-5 and TRBJ1-6; D is unclear. The V end lost 5 bases, the J end lost 9 bases, and 8 bases lay between the germline ends. Germline CDR1 MNHEY, CDR2 SVGAGI. This CDR3 is 12 amino acids long. As DNA, the CDR3 is TGTGCCAGCAGTAGACCAGGTTCACCCCTCCACTTT. Translation gives CASSRPGSPLHF.

The table lists this clonotype with many counts. The genes are TRBV7-9 and TRBJ1-1, with D unresolved. Trimming removed 7 bases at V and 9 bases at J, with 12 bases between. The germline V gene encodes CDR1 SEHNR and CDR2 FQNEAQ (reference sequence). This CDR3 region has 11 residues. The CDR3 protein is CASNPRGQAFF. CDR3 DNA: TGTGCCAGCAATCCTCGAGGACAAGCTTTCTTT.

V usage is TRBV20-1 and J usage is TRBJ1-1; TRBD1 might be the D (6 bases). The CDR3 is 12 residues long. Trimming took off 5 bases at V and 6 bases at J, with 13 bases between the two ends. Germline assignment: CDR1 DFQATT and CDR2 SNEGSKA (reference sequence). The CDR3 DNA sequence: TGCAGTGCTTTCAGGGGTTTCGCTGAAGCTTTCTTT. Residues: CSAFRGFAEAFF.

The chain has TRBV12-3 or TRBV12-4 and TRBJ1-1; D might be TRBD1 (6 bases). The ends were cut back, 6 bases at V and 1 base at J, with 12 bases in the middle. The CDR3 runs to 14 residues. CDR3 DNA: TGTGCCAGCAGGTATCGGGACACGAACACTGAAGCTTTCTTT. This sequence encodes CASRYRDTNTEAFF.

At least ten counts were recorded for this clonotype. The chain carries TRBV30 and TRBJ2-1; 11 bases match TRBD2. Germline CDR1 GTSNPN, CDR2 SVGIG (reference sequence). V was pared by 8 bases and J by 4 bases, with 4 bases of the junction left unmatched. CDR3 length: 13 amino acids. The CDR3 is CALSSGGYNEQFF. The DNA for the CDR3 is TGTGCCCTCTCTAGCGGGGGGTACAATGAGCAGTTCTTC.

The CDR3 region is CASSLGPLAGGNNEQFF. CDR3 DNA sequence: TGCGCCAGCAGCTTGGGCCCCCTGGCGGGGGGAAACAATGAGCAGTTCTTC. The genes are TRBV5-1 and TRBJ2-1; 8 bases agree with TRBD2. The V gene end was trimmed by 0 bases and the J gene end by 5 bases; junction bases not matched to a gene: 10. The CDR3 extends over 17 amino acids. Germline V gene sequence: CDR1 SGHRS, CDR2 YFSETQ.

This clonotype has ten or more counts. V and J are TRBV5-1 and TRBJ1-1; 7 bases are shared with TRBD1. Germline CDR1 reads SGHRS; CDR2 reads YFSETQ. V was clipped by 3 bases and J by 4 bases; unmatched bases: 3. There are 13 residues in the CDR3. The DNA of the CDR3 is TGCGCCAGCAGCTCGACAGGGAGCACTGAAGCTTTCTTT. Translating it yields CASSSTGSTEAFF. Combining the CDR3 with reference TRBV5-1 and TRBJ1-1 gives the whole variable domain KAGVTQTPRYLIKTRGQQVTLSCSPISGHRSVSWYQQTPGQGLQFLFEYFSETQRNKGNFPGRFSGRQFSNSRSEMNVSTLELGDSALYLCASSSTGSTEAFFGQGTRLTVV.

This clonotype occurred a few times. The genes are TRBV2 and TRBJ1-5; the D gene is possibly TRBD1 (5 bases). The CDR3 has 14 residues. Germline V gene lookup returns CDR1 SNHLY and CDR2 FYNNEI. Between the trimmed V and J ends, which lost 2 bases and 5 bases, there was a span of 10 bases. CDR3 amino acids: CASSENRDHQPQHF. The CDR3 nucleotides are TGTGCCAGCAGTGAAAATAGGGACCATCAGCCCCAGCATTTT. The whole variable domain, remainder taken from reference TRBV2 and TRBJ1-5, is EPEVTQTPSHQVTQMGQEVILRCVPISNHLYFYWYRQILGQKVEFLVSFYNNEISEKSEIFDDQFSVERPDGSNFTLKIRSTKLEDSAMYFCASSENRDHQPQHFGDGTRLSIL.

This clonotype was detected only a few times. The rearrangement uses TRBV5-4 and TRBJ2-1, with D uncertain. This CDR3 comprises 14 residues. CDR1 is SGHNT, CDR2 YYREEE, per germline (reference sequence). V was shortened by 6 bases and J by 0 bases, with 10 bases between the two germline ends. The CDR3 DNA reads TGTGCCAGCAATGGGGTGAGCTCCTACAATGAGCAGTTCTTC. This codes for CASNGVSSYNEQFF.

This clonotype was observed many times. This chain uses TRBV12-3 or TRBV12-4 with TRBJ2-4, with D possibly matching TRBD2 (7 bases). The CDR3 length is 17 residues. Trimming pared 3 bases from V and 3 bases from J, leaving 18 bases between. CDR3 DNA sequence: TGTGCCAGCAGTTTGTTTTGGGGGAGGGGGGACAAAAACATTCAGTACTTC. This translates into CASSLFWGRGDKNIQYF.

There are a few counts of this clonotype. The chain recombines TRBV12-3 or TRBV12-4 with TRBJ2-1; D might be TRBD1 or TRBD2, each matching 6 bases. Trimming removed 6 bases at V and 9 bases at J, with 21 bases between. There are 15 residues in the CDR3. This chain's CDR3 is CASSRERGAGLEQFF. The CDR3 DNA reads TGTGCCAGCAGCCGGGAAAGGGGGGCCGGGCTTGAGCAGTTCTTC.

This clonotype occurred many times. The chain joins TRBV25-1 to TRBJ1-1; D is undetermined. Trimming removed 4 bases from V and 5 bases from J, with 14 bases in between. CDR1 is MGHDK, CDR2 SYGVNS, per germline. The CDR3 totals 14 residues. CDR3 in amino acids: CASSAAGEVTEAFF. CDR3 nucleotide sequence: TGTGCCAGCAGTGCCGCGGGTGAAGTGACTGAAGCTTTCTTT.

The chain couples TRBV12-3 or TRBV12-4 to TRBJ2-3; no clear D. CDR3 length: 13 amino acids. The V and J ends lost 2 bases and 4 bases respectively, with 7 bases between them. The CDR3 nucleotides read TGTGCCAGCAGTTTACAGAACGCAGATACGCAGTATTTT. Its protein product is CASSLQNADTQYF.

V usage is TRBV30 and J usage is TRBJ1-1; TRBD1 is a possible D gene (6 bases). The germline gives CDR1 GTSNPN, CDR2 SVGIG (reference sequence). The V gene lost 1 base and the J gene lost 4 bases, with 13 bases spanning the gap. The CDR3 has 14 amino acids. CDR3 amino acids: CAWSGGHPSTEAFF. The CDR3 bases are TGTGCCTGGAGTGGGGGACACCCGAGCACTGAAGCTTTCTTT. Supplemented by reference TRBV30 and TRBJ1-1, the full variable domain reads SQTIHQWPATLVQPVGSPLSLECTVEGTSNPNLYWYRQAAGRGLQLLFYSVGIGQISSEVPQNLSASRPQDRQFILSSKKLLLSDSGFYLCAWSGGHPSTEAFFGQGTRLTVV.

The chain has TRBV2 and TRBJ1-5; 10 bases are shared with TRBD1. V shed 6 bases and J 4 bases; nucleotides not matched to a gene: 6. The CDR3 totals 15 residues. Germline-derived CDR1 and CDR2 are SNHLY and FYNNEI. CDR3 DNA sequence: TGTGCCAGCAGGTCTACGGGACAGGGGAATCAGCCCCAGCATTTT. Protein product: CASRSTGQGNQPQHF.

This clonotype has ten or more counts. The chain has TRBV7-6 and TRBJ1-4; 8 nucleotides line up with TRBD1. The CDR3 totals 18 residues. V shed 5 bases, J shed 3 bases, and the junction held 14 bases outside the gene matches. The germline gives CDR1 SGHVS, CDR2 FNYEAQ. The CDR3 region has the DNA TGTGCCAGCAGCCCTAGGACAGGGAATGATCTGGCTAATGAAAAACTGTTTTTT. It codes for CASSPRTGNDLANEKLFF. Filled out from reference TRBV7-6 and TRBJ1-4, the complete variable domain reads GAGVSQSPRYKVTKRGQDVALRCDPISGHVSLYWYRQALGQGPEFLTYFNYEAQQDKSGLPNDRFSAERPEGSISTLTIQRTEQRDSAMYRCASSPRTGNDLANEKLFFGSGTQLSVL.

This clonotype came up a few times. The chain combines TRBV3-1 with TRBJ1-1, with D tentatively TRBD1 (6 bases). CDR3 size: 14 residues. Germline V gene lookup returns CDR1 LGHDT and CDR2 YNNKEL (reference sequence). Between the trimmed V and J ends, which lost 1 base and 4 bases, there was a span of 10 bases. Here the CDR3 DNA reads TGTGCCAGCAGCCAAGTGGAAGGGGGCACTGAAGCTTTCTTT. This encodes CASSQVEGGTEAFF.

Many counts were recorded for this clonotype. V and J are TRBV4-3 and TRBJ2-2; 12 bases fit TRBD2. The CDR3 has 18 amino acids. The germline CDR1 and CDR2 sequences are LGHNA and YSLEER. The V and J ends lost 3 bases and 1 base, in that order; junction bases with no gene match: 6. The CDR3 is CASSHDKGLAGNTGELFF. Written as DNA, the CDR3 is TGCGCCAGCAGCCATGACAAGGGACTAGCGGGGAACACCGGGGAGCTGTTTTTT.

Regarding this clonotype: A much larger clone sits a single nucleotide away, making a read error possible. J is TRBJ1-1 and V is TRBV5-1; TRBD1 is a possible D gene (5 bases). Germline V gene lookup returns CDR1 SGHRS and CDR2 YFSETQ. The CDR3 sequence is 14 residues long. V was clipped by 4 bases and J by 1 base, with 11 bases between them. The CDR3: CASSATVSNTEAFF. DNA of the CDR3: TGCGCCAGCAGCGCGACAGTGTCGAACACTGAAGCTTTCTTT.

This clonotype was picked up many times. The genes are TRBV12-3 or TRBV12-4 and TRBJ1-2, with D possibly being TRBD1 (5 bases). Trimming removed 3 bases from V and 8 bases from J, with 10 bases in between. The CDR3 sequence is 12 residues long. CDR3 in DNA: TGTGCCAGCAGTTTCGGGGGTCGGGGCTACACCTTC. Translated, it gives CASSFGGRGYTF.

This clonotype was picked up a small number of times. CDR3: CASSFGKSSGNTIYF. The CDR3 DNA reads TGCGCCAGCAGCTTCGGCAAAAGCTCTGGAAACACCATATATTTT. The chain couples TRBV5-1 to TRBJ1-3, with unresolved D. Looked up from germline, CDR1 is SGHRS and CDR2 is YFSETQ. The CDR3 sequence is 15 residues long. Trimming removed 2 bases from V and 0 bases from J, with 9 bases in between.

This clonotype has just a few counts. This sequence joins TRBV7-2 and TRBJ2-3; 7 bases are a match to TRBD2. Germline loops: CDR1 SGHTA, CDR2 FQGNSA. The CDR3 sequence is 14 residues long. J was trimmed by 2 bases and V by 7 bases; bases with no gene match: 6. CDR3 sequence (DNA): TGTGCCAGCACCCTAGCGGAGTACACAGATACGCAGTATTTT. Translating gives CASTLAEYTDTQYF.

The chain carries TRBV6-1 and TRBJ1-2; the match to TRBD1 covers 8 bases. The CDR3 is made up of 19 amino acids. Unmatched junction bases numbered 16, after V lost 1 base and J lost 3 bases. The germline gives CDR1 MNHNS, CDR2 SASEGT. CDR3 sequence (DNA): TGTGCCAGCAGTGAAGGGAGGTGGGGACAGGAGGCCTTGGACTATGGCTACACCTTC. This codes for CASSEGRWGQEALDYGYTF.